A selection of T cell receptor beta chains follows, all from one sample in a study of spatial heterogeneity in lung cancer. TCRdb reprocessed the 5' RACE reads via MiXCR and lists one record per CDR3 protein. The data show more than 95,000 distinct CDR3 sequences, 10% to 15% seen once. Material: PBMCs, obtained at follow-up. These receptors originate from a male donor with early-stage non-small cell lung cancer. Each CDR3 is given without its conserved first and last residue. Fields, in order: V gene, CDR3 protein.

>TRBV7-2
ASSFRKEQF
>TRBV4-1
ASSQPGWETQY
>TRBV28
ASSPPPQGNQPQH
>TRBV5-5
ASSFTGRSNEQF
>TRBV28
ASSLPGTSGRNEQF
>TRBV7-9
ASNGGRTYNEQF
>TRBV20-1
SASWEGGGYEQY
>TRBV7-2
ASSLGYTGTYEQY
>TRBV7-2
ASSLGTGGSEQY
>TRBV5-1
ASSLASPTDTQY
>TRBV12-3/TRBV12-4
ASRAGGLSTGELF
>TRBV30
AWSVSAGSTDTQY
>TRBV27
ASSLALDRNYGYT
>TRBV12-5
ASGLLGLNQPQH
>TRBV11-2
ASSSPSGHQETQY
>TRBV7-9
ASSSTPGGRETQY
>TRBV19
ASRLTGTGYQPQH
>TRBV6-5
ASSRGTAHVRGYT
>TRBV2
ASSERGRDTDTQY
>TRBV2
ASNFYSSYNEQF
>TRBV7-9
ASSTSGPGETQY
>TRBV28
ASSVVVEGYEQY
>TRBV27
ASSSGQVSTDTQY
>TRBV5-1
ASSLLGEETQY
>TRBV9
ASSVALAGGTDTQY
>TRBV7-2
ASSLVSETQY
>TRBV5-1
ASTRDTEAF
>TRBV3-1
ASSQGPATSWADTQY
>TRBV20-1
SARRTGRAYNEQF
>TRBV11-2
ASSLGRQGGEQF
>TRBV6-5
ASLKRGIFGYTEAF